A selection of T cell receptor beta chains follows, all from one sample in a study of regulatory T cells in long-lasting Graves disease. MiXCR, run by TCRdb on the multiplex PCR reads, gives a single entry per CDR3 protein. The sample shows about 660,000 distinct CDR3 sequences, around 30% of them seen only once. Source: peripheral blood mononuclear cells (PBMCs), taken when the disease was refractory, from a patient treated with antithyroid drugs. These receptors were obtained from a female donor with Graves disease. Each CDR3 is given with its conserved first and last residue. Fields, in order: J gene, V gene, CDR3 length, D gene, clone size, CDR3 protein, CDR3 DNA. A D gene is named only where the DNA matches it firmly. Clone size appears in some rows only: once, few, many, or a class for an expanded clone.

TRBJ1-4,TRBV13,12,-,few,CASSKRNEKLFF,TGTGCCAGCAGTAAGAGAAATGAAAAACTGTTTTTT
TRBJ1-6,TRBV6-5,18,-,-,CASSYSSPESSGNSPLHF,TGTGCCAGCAGTTACTCGAGCCCGGAGAGCAGCGGGAATTCACCCCTCCACTTT
TRBJ2-7,TRBV12-3/TRBV12-4,13,-,many,CASSPTGNPEQYF,TGTGCCAGCAGTCCAACAGGGAACCCCGAGCAGTACTTC
TRBJ1-2,TRBV5-1,13,-,-,CASSLDGALGYTF,TGCGCCAGCAGCTTGGACGGGGCGTTGGGCTACACCTTC
TRBJ2-5,TRBV20-1,16,TRBD2,few,CSASILAGGGQETQYF,TGCAGTGCTTCTATTCTAGCGGGAGGTGGTCAAGAGACCCAGTACTTC
TRBJ1-2,TRBV3-1,12,-,-,CASSGYRSGYTF,TGTGCCAGCAGCGGATATAGATCTGGCTACACCTTC
TRBJ1-1,TRBV6-2/TRBV6-3,14,-,-,CASSYGTTNTEAFF,TGTGCCAGCAGTTACGGGACAACGAACACTGAAGCTTTCTTT
TRBJ1-5,TRBV2,12,-,-,CASNRVGQPQHF,TGTGCCAGCAACAGGGTCGGACAGCCCCAGCATTTT
TRBJ2-2,TRBV24-1,16,-,-,CATSDSGPARGGELFF,TGTGCCACCAGTGATTCGGGACCGGCGAGAGGCGGGGAGCTGTTTTTT
TRBJ1-2,TRBV3-1,12,-,-,CASSQASTLYTF,TGTGCCAGCAGCCAAGCGAGTACACTTTACACCTTC
TRBJ1-6,TRBV5-1,15,-,-,CASSLEPGADSPLHF,TGCGCCAGCAGCCTTGAACCGGGGGCGGATTCACCCCTCCACTTT
TRBJ1-1,TRBV12-3/TRBV12-4,15,TRBD1,many,CASSPDRRQDTEAFF,TGTGCCAGCAGTCCGGACAGGCGGCAGGACACTGAAGCTTTCTTT
TRBJ2-5,TRBV29-1,14,-,-,CSVVDSRYQETQYF,TGCAGCGTTGTGGACTCCCGGTACCAAGAGACCCAGTACTTC
TRBJ2-5,TRBV14,15,TRBD1,-,CASSQPTGVMETQYF,TGTGCCAGCAGCCAGCCGACAGGGGTGATGGAGACCCAGTACTTC
TRBJ1-6,TRBV6-2/TRBV6-3,17,TRBD1,many,CASSYLSGQATNSPLHF,TGTGCCAGCAGTTACCTGTCCGGACAGGCGACTAATTCACCCCTCCACTTT
TRBJ1-4,TRBV19,16,TRBD1,-,CASSTGQGMTNEKLFF,TGTGCCAGTAGTACGGGACAGGGTATGACTAATGAAAAACTGTTTTTT
TRBJ2-4,TRBV5-5,14,TRBD2,-,CASRSSGSKNIQYF,TGTGCCAGCAGATCTAGCGGATCCAAAAACATTCAGTACTTC
TRBJ2-5,TRBV6-2/TRBV6-3,11,-,-,CASTIGETQYF,TGTGCCAGCACTATCGGGGAGACCCAGTACTTC
TRBJ2-6,TRBV7-2,14,-,-,CASSYTPWANVLTF,TGTGCCAGCAGCTATACACCGTGGGCCAACGTCCTGACTTTC
TRBJ1-2,TRBV2,11,-,many,CASSADWGYTF,TGTGCCAGCAGTGCTGACTGGGGCTACACCTTC
TRBJ1-1,TRBV30,13,-,few,CAWSDGVNTEAFF,TGTGCCTGGAGTGACGGGGTTAACACTGAAGCTTTCTTT
TRBJ2-7,TRBV30,13,TRBD2,once,CAWSASGSYEQYF,TGTGCCTGGAGTGCCAGCGGGAGCTACGAGCAGTACTTC
TRBJ2-7,TRBV10-3,13,TRBD2,-,CAIQAGGTYEQYF,TGTGCCATCCAAGCGGGAGGCACCTACGAGCAGTACTTC
TRBJ2-7,TRBV11-3,14,-,-,CASSLASGPYEQYF,TGTGCCAGCAGCTTAGCGAGCGGCCCTTACGAGCAGTACTTC
TRBJ1-5,TRBV9,14,-,-,CASSEGGWEQPQHF,TGTGCCAGCAGTGAAGGTGGGTGGGAACAGCCCCAGCATTTT
TRBJ2-2,TRBV12-5,14,-,few,CASGLETVTGELLF,TGTGCTAGTGGTTTGGAGACAGTCACCGGGGAGCTGCTTTTT
TRBJ2-3,TRBV20-1,15,TRBD2,-,CSARGTSGYTDTQYF,TGCAGTGCTAGAGGTACTAGCGGATACACAGATACGCAGTATTTT
TRBJ2-6,TRBV11-2,16,-,few,CASSFLRVSGANVLTF,TGTGCCAGCAGCTTCCTACGGGTCTCTGGGGCCAACGTCCTGACTTTC
TRBJ1-1,TRBV19,14,-,-,CASRGRQTNTEAFF,TGTGCCAGCCGTGGAAGACAGACGAACACTGAAGCTTTCTTT